The 20 T cell receptor beta chains below were found in one sample sequenced in a study of T cell responses to AZD1222 COVID-19 vaccine. Clones were sequenced by immunoSEQ multiplex PCR, and TCRdb holds only the in-frame ones, with some missing. This sample yields about 92,000 clones, of which about 90% are seen a single time; 9% to 12% belongs to the top ten. The starting material was peripheral blood, obtained on day 0 of MenACWY control vaccination. These receptors were collected from an adult in good health.

V usage is TRBV19 and J usage is TRBJ2-2; 11 bases fit TRBD2. The CDR3 loop spans 16 amino acids. Trimming took 4 bases from V and 4 from J; bases not matched to a gene: 5. Germline V lookup: CDR1 LNHDA, CDR2 SQIVND (reference sequence). Here the CDR3 reads CASSTLAGASTGELFF. The CDR3 coding sequence is TGTGCCAGTAGTACACTAGCGGGGGCGTCCACCGGGGAGCTGTTTTTT. Complete variable domain (other parts from reference TRBV19 and TRBJ2-2): DGGITQSPKYLFRKEGQNVTLSCEQNLNHDAMYWYRQDPGQGLRLIYYSQIVNDFQKGDIAEGYSVSREKKESFPLTVTSAQKNPTAFYLCASSTLAGASTGELFFGEGSRLTVL.

The chain combines TRBV11-2 with TRBJ1-1, with 10 nucleotides matching TRBD1. The junction had 6 bases not matched to a gene; V was cut back by 2 bases and J by 6 bases. This CDR3 contains 15 residues. Germline CDR1 SGHAT, CDR2 FQNNGV. For the CDR3, the DNA is TGTGCCAGCAGCTTACAAGTGGGACAGGGGTCTGAAGCTTTCTTT. Translating it yields CASSLQVGQGSEAFF.

The rearrangement joins TRBV19 to TRBJ1-3; 9 positions agree with TRBD1. Trimming at V came to 8 bases and at J to 0 bases, leaving 2 bases not matched to a gene. This CDR3 has 14 residues. Looked up from germline, CDR1 is LNHDA and CDR2 is SQIVND (reference sequence). In nucleotides, the CDR3 is TGTGCCAGTGGACAGGGGACCTCTGGAAACACCATATATTTT. Its translation is CASGQGTSGNTIYF.

The rearrangement uses TRBV19 and TRBJ1-1, with D maybe TRBD1 (6 bases). Germline-derived CDR1 and CDR2 are LNHDA and SQIVND (reference sequence). The CDR3 is 15 residues long. Trimming took 1 base from V and 1 from J, leaving 10 bases between them. Written as DNA, the CDR3 is TGTGCCAGTAGTATAGCCTCGACAGGGAACACTGAAGCTTTCTTT. This codes for CASSIASTGNTEAFF.

The chain couples TRBV20-1 to TRBJ2-1; D could derive from TRBD1 or TRBD2 (5 bases each). Deletions cut 1 base from V and 11 bases from J, with 6 bases between. From germline, CDR1 is DFQATT and CDR2 SNEGSKA (reference sequence). The CDR3 is 10 amino acids. CDR3 residues: CSARAGQQFF. CDR3 DNA sequence: TGCAGTGCTAGAGCGGGGCAGCAGTTCTTC.

The V and J genes are TRBV7-2 and TRBJ2-4, with D maybe TRBD1 (8 bases). The V end lost 3 bases, the J end lost 9 bases, and 15 bases lay between the germline ends. Germline V lookup: CDR1 SGHTA, CDR2 FQGNSA. CDR3 length: 14 residues. The CDR3 here is CASSFGNRGGIQYF. The CDR3 nucleotides read TGTGCCAGCAGCTTTGGGAACAGGGGGGGCATTCAGTACTTC.

Comment on this clone: The junction does not match germline at one end; this may be a read error. The rearrangement uses TRBV28 and TRBJ1-2, with a tentative D call TRBD1 (5 bases). The germline CDR1 and CDR2 sequences are MDHEN and SYDVKM. The CDR3 contains 11 residues. The CDR3 nucleotides are TGTGCCAGCAGTTTGTCCCGGGTCAGGGCCTTC. Residues: CASSLSRVRAF.

This clone has a single count. The V and J genes are TRBV12-3 or TRBV12-4 and TRBJ2-7; possible D gene TRBD1, 6 bases. The CDR3 has 13 amino acids. V lost 3 bases and J lost 5, with 11 bases in between. In DNA, the CDR3 is TGTGCCAGCAGTTTTGGCAGGGGCGACGAGCAGTACTTC. Encoded protein: CASSFGRGDEQYF.

The rearrangement joins TRBV6-6 to TRBJ1-1; maybe TRBD1 (5 bases). V gave up 9 bases and J gave up 1 base, with 15 bases separating them. Germline V gene data show CDR1 as MNHNY and CDR2 as SVGAGI (reference sequence). CDR3 length equals 14 residues. CDR3 in amino acids: CASTPGWGNTEAFF. DNA of the CDR3: TGTGCCAGTACCCCAGGGTGGGGGAACACTGAAGCTTTCTTT.

This sequence joins TRBV4-3 and TRBJ2-7, with 11 bases aligning to TRBD1. This CDR3 has 16 amino acids. V shed 0 bases, J shed 3 bases, and the junction held 4 bases outside the gene matches. Germline assignment: CDR1 LGHNA and CDR2 YSLEER. The CDR3 nucleotides are TGCGCCAGCAGCCAAGAGCCCGGGACAGGGGGCTACGAGCAGTACTTC. Translating gives CASSQEPGTGGYEQYF.

V usage is TRBV24-1 and J usage is TRBJ2-1, with TRBD1 matching 7 bases. V shed 4 bases and J 5 bases; nucleotides not matched to a gene: 7. The CDR3 is 15 residues long. Per the germline V gene, CDR1 is KGHDR and CDR2 is SFDVKD. CDR3 region: CATSESDRVNNEQFF. CDR3 nucleotides: TGTGCCACCAGTGAGTCCGACAGGGTCAACAATGAGCAGTTCTTC.

The rearrangement uses TRBV7-2 and TRBJ1-2; D call uncertain. This CDR3 contains 14 residues. V lost 4 bases and J 4 bases, leaving 13 bases between the germline ends. Germline V gene sequence: CDR1 SGHTA, CDR2 FQGNSA. In DNA, the CDR3 is TGTGCCAGCAGCTCCTCAGGTGTTGTCTATGGCTACACCTTC. This codes for CASSSSGVVYGYTF. Based on the CDR3 plus reference TRBV7-2 and TRBJ1-2, the full variable domain is GAGVSQSPSNKVTEKGKDVELRCDPISGHTALYWYRQSLGQGLEFLIYFQGNSAPDKSGLPSDRFSAERTGGSVSTLTIQRTQQEDSAVYLCASSSSGVVYGYTFGSGTRLTVV.

V and J are TRBV9 and TRBJ1-1; D uncertain. This CDR3 region has 14 residues. The germline V gene has CDR1 SGDLS and CDR2 YYNGEE. Trimming took 4 bases from V and 1 from J, leaving 11 bases between them. The CDR3 DNA reads TGTGCCAGCAGCTTATCGGACGGGAACACTGAAGCTTTCTTT. It specifies CASSLSDGNTEAFF.

V and J are TRBV7-3 and TRBJ1-1; 7 bases line up with TRBD1. The CDR3 has 14 amino acids. In germline, CDR1 is SGHTA, CDR2 FQGTGA. With V trimmed by 5 bases and J by 4 bases, 7 bases remained unmatched. DNA of the CDR3: TGTGCCAGCAGCCTCAGGGGGGTTCGCACTGAAGCTTTCTTT. Protein product: CASSLRGVRTEAFF. Complete variable domain (other parts from reference TRBV7-3 and TRBJ1-1): GAGVSQTPSNKVTEKGKYVELRCDPISGHTALYWYRQSLGQGPEFLIYFQGTGAADDSGLPNDRFFAVRPEGSVSTLKIQRTERGDSAVYLCASSLRGVRTEAFFGQGTRLTVV.

The rearrangement joins TRBV9 to TRBJ1-4; TRBD1 aligns across 9 bases. After removal of 4 bases from V and 3 bases from J, the junction contained 4 bases not matched to a gene. Per germline, CDR1 SGDLS and CDR2 YYNGEE. The CDR3 sequence is 15 residues long. CDR3 sequence (DNA): TGTGCCAGCAGCACACAGGGGGCCCCTAATGAAAAACTGTTTTTT. Translation gives CASSTQGAPNEKLFF.

Comment on this clone: This specimen includes other DNA sequences encoding the same CDR3. The chain uses TRBV20-1 and TRBJ1-2; D ambiguous. V was pared by 4 bases and J by 2 bases, with 5 bases between. Germline lookup yields CDR1 DFQATT and CDR2 SNEGSKA (reference sequence). This CDR3 comprises 11 residues. The CDR3 DNA sequence: TGCAGTGCTACACCGAACTATGGCTACACCTTC. It specifies CSATPNYGYTF.

This chain joins TRBV7-2 and TRBJ2-7, with TRBD1 as a possible D gene (5 bases). Trimming took 2 bases from V and 2 from J, leaving 13 bases between them. The germline gives CDR1 SGHTA, CDR2 FQGNSA. The CDR3 is 15 amino acids. The CDR3 region is CASSLSRQGTYEQYF. CDR3 sequence (DNA): TGTGCCAGCAGCTTAAGCCGGCAGGGTACCTACGAGCAGTACTTC.

The chain has TRBV20-1 and TRBJ2-1, with D hard to call. This CDR3 has 9 amino acids. Between the trimmed V and J ends, which lost 0 bases and 14 bases, there was a span of 5 bases. In germline, CDR1 is DFQATT, CDR2 SNEGSKA (reference sequence). CDR3 DNA sequence: TGCAGTGCTAGAGACCAGGAGTTCTTC. Protein product: CSARDQEFF.

This chain connects TRBV5-6 to TRBJ1-3, with D perhaps TRBD1 (5 bases). Germline lookup yields CDR1 SGHDT and CDR2 YYEEEE. There are 14 residues in the CDR3. The ends were cut back, 1 base at V and 3 bases at J, with 8 bases in the middle. The CDR3 DNA is TGTGCCAGCAGCTTGACGGGGGTTGGAAACACCATATATTTT. This translates into CASSLTGVGNTIYF.

The rearrangement joins TRBV9 to TRBJ1-2; 7 nucleotides line up with TRBD1. The V and J ends lost 1 base and 6 bases, in that order; junction bases with no gene match: 6. This CDR3 is built from 14 residues. Per the germline V gene, CDR1 is SGDLS and CDR2 is YYNGEE. The CDR3 region has the DNA TGTGCCAGCAGCGTACCAGGGACAGCCAATGGCTACACCTTC. Amino acid sequence: CASSVPGTANGYTF.